This entry features one T cell receptor (beta chain) sequence. CDR1 is SGHDT and CDR2 is YYEEEE in the germline V gene. V was trimmed by 0 bases and J by 7 bases, leaving 13 bases between them. The CDR3 has 14 residues. This specimen comes from a study of T cell changes during pregnancy in multiple sclerosis. TCRdb's table, derived via immunoSEQ multiplex PCR, lists solely in-frame clones and lacks some. The sample lists 90,000 or so clones, roughly 90% occurring once. Source: peripheral blood, taken in the first trimester of pregnancy. The chain has TRBV5-6 and TRBJ1-1; the D gene is possibly TRBD1 (6 bases). This TCR was sampled from a female donor with multiple sclerosis, enrolled in a pregnancy study. Here the CDR3 reads CASSLGTDYVEAFF. In DNA, the CDR3 is TGTGCCAGCAGCTTGGGGACAGATTATGTTGAAGCTTTCTTT.